These 30 T cell receptor beta chains were sequenced from one sample in a study of blood T cell repertoires in COVID-19. Some clones are missing from TCRdb's copy, which holds only in-frame ones; the method was immunoSEQ multiplex PCR. The data contain 300,000 to 400,000 clones, roughly 85% of them singletons. Sequencing used PBMCs or T cells enriched from blood (not recorded which). These receptors were taken from a woman in her 30s who had been exposed to COVID-19.

V is TRBV28 and J is TRBJ1-3; unclear D gene. The CDR3 runs 11 residues. Trimming left V 11 bases short and J 1 base short, with 6 bases between. The V gene's germline CDR1 is MDHEN and CDR2 SYDVKM. CDR3 loop: CAVVSGNTIYF. The CDR3 DNA sequence: TGTGCCGTAGTATCTGGAAACACCATATATTTT.

This chain connects TRBV7-9 to TRBJ1-5; a weak D match, TRBD1 (5 bases). The V gene's germline CDR1 is SEHNR and CDR2 FQNEAQ (reference sequence). The length of the CDR3 is 14 residues. Trimming left V 5 bases short and J 4 bases short, with 12 bases between. CDR3 bases: TGTGCCAGCAGCCCCCAGGGACTTAATCAGCCCCAGCATTTT. Encoded protein: CASSPQGLNQPQHF.

The genes are TRBV11-3 and TRBJ2-3, with TRBD1 identical over 9 bases. CDR3 length: 17 amino acids. Germline V gives CDR1 SGHNT, CDR2 YENEEA. Trimming took 5 bases from V and 1 from J; bases not matched to a gene: 10. CDR3 amino acids: CASSPLPDRGRTDTQYF. The CDR3 nucleotides read TGTGCCAGCAGCCCCTTACCGGACAGGGGTCGCACAGATACGCAGTATTTT.

The J gene is TRBJ2-4, the V gene TRBV30; 8 bases fit TRBD1. The germline V gene has CDR1 GTSNPN and CDR2 SVGIG (reference sequence). J gave up 1 base and V 0 bases, and 11 bases lay outside the gene matches. The CDR3 extends over 18 amino acids. The CDR3 region has the DNA TGTGCCTGGAGTGTACTAGGGACAGGCGAGTACGCCAAAAACATTCAGTACTTC. This sequence encodes CAWSVLGTGEYAKNIQYF.

The chain couples TRBV21-1 to TRBJ2-7; the table's D call of TRBD2 was not tested on the DNA. TRBV21-1 has pseudogene status. The CDR3 is 16 residues long. The CDR3 sequence is CASSKPFWRETYEQYF. The CDR3 region has the DNA TGTGCCAGCAGCAAGCCGTTTTGGCGGGAGACCTACGAGCAGTACTTC.

The chain carries TRBV5-1 and TRBJ2-1, with TRBD2 matching over 16 bases. The CDR3 is 18 amino acids. Germline V gene lookup returns CDR1 SGHRS and CDR2 YFSETQ. V was pared by 4 bases and J by 3 bases, with 7 bases of the junction left unmatched. CDR3 DNA sequence: TGCGCCAGCAGCCAGGGACTAGCGGGAGGGCCGAGCTACAATGAGCAGTTCTTC. Translation gives CASSQGLAGGPSYNEQFF.

This clone was counted only a few times. The chain couples TRBV3-1 (or the pseudogene TRBV3-2) to TRBJ2-3; 9 bases are a match to TRBD2. CDR3 size: 18 residues. Germline-derived CDR1 and CDR2 are LGHDT and YNNKEL (reference sequence). The V and J ends lost 3 bases and 3 bases, in that order; junction bases with no gene match: 13. In DNA form, the CDR3 reads TGTGCCAGCAGCCATGAGCATATAGCGGGGGAGGGGACAGATACGCAGTATTTT. Protein: CASSHEHIAGEGTDTQYF.

The CDR3 bases are TGTGCCAGTAGTATAAGCAGGGGCCTCACCGGGGAGCTGTTTTTT. It encodes CASSISRGLTGELFF. This chain uses TRBV19 with TRBJ2-2; maybe TRBD1 (6 bases). Trimming left V 2 bases short and J 4 bases short, with 11 bases between. The CDR3 spans 15 residues. Germline CDR1 and CDR2: LNHDA and SQIVND (reference sequence).

The chain combines TRBV10-1 with TRBJ1-2; D remains ambiguous. V lost 3 bases, J lost 6 bases, and 5 bases lay in between. This CDR3 comprises 11 residues. The germline CDR1 and CDR2 sequences are WNHNN and SYGVQD (reference sequence). CDR3 protein: CASSDGDGYTF. The CDR3 DNA sequence: TGCGCCAGCAGTGACGGGGATGGCTACACCTTC.

The rearrangement uses TRBV4-3 and TRBJ2-7; TRBD1 matches at 7 bases. The germline gives CDR1 LGHNA, CDR2 YSLEER. J lost 1 base, V lost 3 bases, and 9 bases had no gene match. The CDR3 has 16 residues. The CDR3 DNA reads as TGCGCCAGCAGCCAGTCCCTAGGACAGGTATCCTACGAGCAGTACTTC. Translated: CASSQSLGQVSYEQYF.

The chain links TRBV27 to TRBJ2-7; the match to TRBD2 covers 8 bases. This CDR3 region has 15 residues. Trimming at V came to 2 bases and at J to 4 bases, leaving 7 bases not matched to a gene. CDR1 and CDR2 (germline): MNHEY, SMNVEV (reference sequence). For the CDR3, the DNA is TGTGCCAGCAGTTTAGCGGGGGGACTTCTTTACGAGCAGTACTTC. It yields the protein CASSLAGGLLYEQYF.

The V gene is TRBV5-1, the J gene TRBJ2-7; D possibly corresponds to TRBD1 (5 bases). In germline, CDR1 is SGHRS, CDR2 YFSETQ. The CDR3 runs to 14 residues. V dropped 4 bases and J dropped 2 bases, with 13 bases sitting between them. CDR3 coding DNA: TGCGCCAGCAGCGGCCAGGGTGGGGCCTACGAGCAGTACTTC. It encodes CASSGQGGAYEQYF.

V usage is TRBV9 and J usage is TRBJ2-3, with TRBD2 matching over 9 bases. The CDR3 totals 15 residues. CDR1 and CDR2 (germline): SGDLS, YYNGEE. After removal of 2 bases from V and 4 bases from J, the junction contained 5 bases not matched to a gene. The CDR3 loop is CASSVVAGEADTQYF. The CDR3 DNA reads TGTGCCAGCAGCGTCGTAGCGGGGGAGGCAGATACGCAGTATTTT.

This clone was seen more than once but under ten times. The rearrangement uses TRBV27 and TRBJ1-2, with 9 bases matching TRBD1. J gave up 4 bases and V 2 bases, and 5 bases lay outside the gene matches. Germline CDR1 reads MNHEY; CDR2 reads SMNVEV (reference sequence). This CDR3 spans 15 amino acids. In DNA, the CDR3 is TGTGCCAGCAGTTTACCGGGACAGGGCCCCTATGGCTACACCTTC. This translates into CASSLPGQGPYGYTF.

The rearrangement uses TRBV10-3 and TRBJ2-1; 7 nucleotides line up with TRBD2. CDR1 and CDR2 from the germline V gene are ENHRY and SYGVKD. V was clipped by 7 bases and J by 2 bases; unmatched bases: 11. The CDR3 is 16 amino acids. CDR3 DNA sequence: TGTGCCATCAATCAGAACGCGGGAGCGGCCTACAATGAGCAGTTCTTC. Protein: CAINQNAGAAYNEQFF.

The chain couples TRBV7-6 to TRBJ1-6, with TRBD1 matching over 10 bases. CDR1 is SGHVS, CDR2 FNYEAQ, per germline. Trimming at V came to 5 bases and at J to 7 bases, leaving 8 bases not matched to a gene. This CDR3 has 16 residues. The CDR3 nucleotides read TGTGCCAGCAGCCCCGGGACAGGGGTGAGGAATTCACCCCTCCACTTT. It translates to CASSPGTGVRNSPLHF.

The J gene is TRBJ1-4, the V gene TRBV7-2; possibly TRBD1 for D (6 bases). CDR3 length: 14 residues. Looked up from germline, CDR1 is SGHTA and CDR2 is FQGNSA. Trimming stripped 1 base from V and 6 bases from J, with 9 bases between. The CDR3, as DNA: TGTGCCAGCAGCTTAGGCAGGGGAGATGAAAAACTGTTTTTT. This translates into CASSLGRGDEKLFF. Full variable domain (rest looked up from reference TRBV7-2 and TRBJ1-4): GAGVSQSPSNKVTEKGKDVELRCDPISGHTALYWYRQSLGQGLEFLIYFQGNSAPDKSGLPSDRFSAERTGGSVSTLTIQRTQQEDSAVYLCASSLGRGDEKLFFGSGTQLSVL.

This sequence joins TRBV19 and TRBJ2-2; the match to TRBD1 covers 9 bases. The ends lost 5 bases at V and 6 bases at J; junction bases unmatched: 4. Germline V gives CDR1 LNHDA, CDR2 SQIVND (reference sequence). The CDR3 length is 14 residues. This CDR3 is CASSSWDRAGELFF. DNA of the CDR3: TGTGCCAGTAGTTCCTGGGACAGGGCCGGGGAGCTGTTTTTT.

The chain is built from TRBV11-2 and TRBJ2-3, with 7 bases identical to TRBD1. This CDR3 region has 17 residues. Germline lookup yields CDR1 SGHAT and CDR2 FQNNGV. V was clipped by 5 bases and J by 1 base; unmatched bases: 12. CDR3 sequence (DNA): TGTGCCAGCAGCCCCGACGCAGGGGGATCTGGCACAGATACGCAGTATTTT. The encoded protein is CASSPDAGGSGTDTQYF. Variable domain in full (rest from reference TRBV11-2 and TRBJ2-3): EAGVAQSPRYKIIEKRQSVAFWCNPISGHATLYWYQQILGQGPKLLIQFQNNGVVDDSQLPKDRFSAERLKGVDSTLKIQPAKLEDSAVYLCASSPDAGGSGTDTQYFGPGTRLTVL.

The table lists this clone with a count of one. The chain employs TRBV27 and TRBJ2-7; D might be TRBD2 (5 bases). Per the germline V gene, CDR1 is MNHEY and CDR2 is SMNVEV (reference sequence). The V gene lost 6 bases and the J gene lost 2 bases, with 14 bases spanning the gap. CDR3 length: 14 residues. The CDR3 region is CASRTLEGAYEQYF. The CDR3 region has the DNA TGTGCCAGCAGGACGCTAGAGGGCGCCTACGAGCAGTACTTC.

This clone was seen only once. The chain recombines TRBV3-1 (or the pseudogene TRBV3-2) with TRBJ2-5; D perhaps matches TRBD1 (6 bases). Trimming pared 3 bases from V and 2 bases from J, leaving 10 bases between. Germline CDR1 reads LGHDT; CDR2 reads YNNKEL (reference sequence). CDR3 length equals 14 residues. For the CDR3, the DNA is TGTGCCAGCAGCCACGACAGGTATCAAGAGACCCAGTACTTC. It codes for CASSHDRYQETQYF.

The chain combines TRBV29-1 with TRBJ2-7; D is unclear. Germline V gene lookup returns CDR1 SQVTM and CDR2 ANQGSEA. Trimming removed 0 bases at V and 6 bases at J, with 9 bases between. This CDR3 has 12 residues. CDR3 sequence reads: CSVEEPVSEQYF. CDR3 sequence (DNA): TGCAGCGTTGAAGAGCCAGTTTCCGAGCAGTACTTC.

The chain is built from TRBV5-6 and TRBJ2-5; no definite D call. The CDR3 runs 13 residues. CDR1 and CDR2 (germline): SGHDT, YYEEEE. V lost 2 bases to trimming and J lost 4 bases, with 9 bases between them. CDR3 bases: TGTGCCAGCAGCTTTCGTGGTAGAGAGACCCAGTACTTC. It is translated as CASSFRGRETQYF. The full variable domain, completed using reference TRBV5-6 and TRBJ2-5, is DAGVTQSPTHLIKTRGQQVTLRCSPKSGHDTVSWYQQALGQGPQFIFQYYEEEERQRGNFPDRFSGHQFPNYSSELNVNALLLGDSALYLCASSFRGRETQYFGPGTRLLVL.

This chain uses TRBV6-2 or TRBV6-3 with TRBJ2-1; 11 bases agree with TRBD2. Germline lookup yields CDR1 MNHEY and CDR2 SVGEGT. The CDR3 runs 16 residues. V was pared by 0 bases and J by 3 bases, with 1 base of the junction left unmatched. This chain's CDR3 is CASSYSGLAVYNEQFF. The DNA for the CDR3 is TGTGCCAGCAGTTACTCGGGACTAGCGGTCTACAATGAGCAGTTCTTC.

This clone was counted between two and nine times. V and J are TRBV2 and TRBJ1-6, with 11 bases lining up with TRBD1. With V trimmed by 7 bases and J by 8 bases, 10 bases remained unmatched. The CDR3 runs 16 residues. Germline CDR1 and CDR2: SNHLY and FYNNEI. CDR3 in DNA: TGTGCCAGCACCTTGACCCCGGGACAGGGGGATTCACCCCTCCACTTT. It encodes CASTLTPGQGDSPLHF.

V gene TRBV5-1 combines with J gene TRBJ1-4, with 7 bases matching TRBD1. CDR1 SGHRS and CDR2 YFSETQ come from the germline V gene. The CDR3 sequence is 14 residues long. J gave up 11 bases and V 0 bases, and 7 bases lay outside the gene matches. Written as DNA, the CDR3 is TGCGCCAGCAGCTTGGCGGACAGGTCTGAGAAACTGTTTTTT. Its translation: CASSLADRSEKLFF.

This clone was found a few times. The V and J genes are TRBV28 and TRBJ2-7, with 10 bases matching TRBD2. The germline CDR1 and CDR2 sequences are MDHEN and SYDVKM. The junction had 8 bases not matched to a gene; V was cut back by 9 bases and J by 0 bases. The CDR3 sequence is 15 residues long. As DNA, the CDR3 is TGTGCCAGTATTAATAGCGGGAGGAGCTCCTACGAGCAGTACTTC. This gives the protein CASINSGRSSYEQYF. Supplemented by reference TRBV28 and TRBJ2-7, the full variable domain reads DVKVTQSSRYLVKRTGEKVFLECVQDMDHENMFWYRQDPGLGLRLIYFSYDVKMKEKGDIPEGYSVSREKKERFSLILESASTNQTSMYLCASINSGRSSYEQYFGPGTRLTVT.

V and J are TRBV7-9 and TRBJ1-1, with D possibly matching TRBD1 (5 bases). Germline CDR1 reads SEHNR; CDR2 reads FQNEAQ (reference sequence). Trimming shortened V by 5 bases and J by 5 bases, and 21 bases separated the two germline ends. CDR3 size: 16 residues. CDR3 region: CASSDGAGRVETEAFF. CDR3 sequence (DNA): TGTGCCAGCAGCGACGGGGCAGGGAGGGTTGAAACTGAAGCTTTCTTT. Supplemented by reference TRBV7-9 and TRBJ1-1, the full variable domain reads DTGVSQNPRHKITKRGQNVTFRCDPISEHNRLYWYRQTLGQGPEFLTYFQNEAQLEKSRLLSDRFSAERPKGSFSTLEIQRTEQGDSAMYLCASSDGAGRVETEAFFGQGTRLTVV.

This chain uses TRBV28 with TRBJ1-4, with 7 bases aligning to TRBD1. The germline V gene has CDR1 MDHEN and CDR2 SYDVKM. The CDR3 runs 15 residues. V was pared by 8 bases and J by 0 bases, with 6 bases of the junction left unmatched. CDR3 sequence (DNA): TGTGCCAGCTGGACAGGAGCCGCAACTAATGAAAAACTGTTTTTT. This codes for CASWTGAATNEKLFF.

About this clone itself: This sample includes further DNA sequences coding for the same CDR3. V usage is TRBV28 and J usage is TRBJ2-7; no clear D. Germline-derived CDR1 and CDR2 are MDHEN and SYDVKM. The CDR3 sequence is 12 residues long. Deletions cut 8 bases from V and 2 bases from J, with 10 bases between. This CDR3 reads CASGTLAYEQYF. In DNA form, the CDR3 reads TGTGCCAGCGGTACCCTAGCCTACGAGCAGTACTTC. Full variable domain (missing parts from reference TRBV28 and TRBJ2-7): DVKVTQSSRYLVKRTGEKVFLECVQDMDHENMFWYRQDPGLGLRLIYFSYDVKMKEKGDIPEGYSVSREKKERFSLILESASTNQTSMYLCASGTLAYEQYFGPGTRLTVT.